This record covers a single T cell receptor (beta chain). This clone has only one observation. The target of this receptor is not known. Per-base quality was not reported, and no clone a single base away is much larger than it. Library preparation was by the immunoSEQ multiplex PCR assay. For the multiplex PCR, a mixture combining 60 forward primers for TCR Vbeta segments and 13 reverse primers for TCR Jbeta segments was used. The CDR3 region of rearranged TCR beta genes was amplified from genomic DNA with a multiplex PCR assay. The amplified TCR beta libraries were sequenced on the Illumina HiSeq System as 87-base-pair reads. Per the original workflow: A later analysis counted tens of millions of unique TCR beta chains across the 640 or so repertoires, and 9 million to 14 million of these chains were shared by at least two donors. Raw reads were error-corrected and collapsed into unique sequences with a nearest-neighbor algorithm that merged closely related sequences to remove PCR and sequencing errors. V, D and J gene segments were assigned by aligning CDR3 sequences to IMGT reference sequences. For a sequence to be retained, a match of at least six nucleotides was required to both a V gene segment and a J gene segment. A rearrangement was called productive if the CDR3 had no stop codons and remained in frame with V and J, and every other rearrangement was called non-productive. CDR3 was defined by IMGT convention, running from the second conserved V-encoded cysteine to the conserved J-encoded phenylalanine. The earlier analysis of about 610 of the donors excluded any sequence lacking an unambiguous match to a single V gene segment. An earlier analysis of several hundred of the donors called V segments functional above 56.7% productive rearrangements and segregating when the between-donor standard deviation exceeded 5%. A statistical classification framework was built to diagnose cytomegalovirus status from the catalog of TCR beta chain sequences. In a later analysis, TCR nucleotide sequences were compared against IMGT/GENE-DB human TR gene sequences so that V and J genes could be assigned. The TCRdist pipeline was used in a later analysis to assign CDR3 sequences and most-parsimonious VDJ recombination scenarios. A later analysis defined each TCR beta chain by its CDR3 amino acid sequence plus V-gene family, and excluded reads lacking a unique V-gene family. In a later analysis, 550 to 650 highly shared, low-generation-probability nucleotide sequences were removed to address suspected cross-contamination and a sequencing artifact. A later analysis calculated a clonal expansion index for each public chain from normalized within-repertoire ranks of inferred template counts. In a later analysis, generation probabilities were computed using a VDJ recombination model fitted to out-of-frame rearrangements, and the results were checked against IGoR. In a later analysis, TCR-TCR, TCR-HLA and TCR-CMV co-occurrence was scored with hypergeometric tests, and a repertoire-size bias correction was applied to TCR pairs. In a later analysis, false discovery rates were estimated by permuting HLA or CMV assignments 20 times. In a later analysis, co-occurring TCRs were grouped using DBSCAN, and TCRdist sequence similarity was added for clustering within HLA-allele-positive subsets. Co-occurrence clustering excluded repertoires with fewer than 30,000 or more than 120,000 public chains, plus five with anomalous nucleotide sharing. Imported from immuneACCESS, the table was reduced by TCRdb to in-frame sequences with V and J called. These copies leave out some clones; in studies compared against another copy, an unresolved V gene accounts for under half, and the cause of the remainder is not known. The DNA gave D and trimming, while V, J and clone size come from that table. In all, the sample holds 120,000 to 150,000 clones, and roughly two thirds of those were seen once. Roughly an eighth of the sample lies in the top ten.

The data stem from a study of cytomegalovirus exposure and HLA in healthy donors listed by TCRdb under 2017. For context, the study as a whole: An earlier analysis of roughly 500 of the donors reported about 250 Gb of sequence data and 120 million or so unique TCR beta sequences from roughly 200 million T cells. Approximately 310 gigabases of sequencing data and approximately 85 million unique TCR sequences were included in an early release covering 550 to 650 HLA-typed donors. Of the 398 genotyped donors, 80% to 90% were placed in the genetic ancestry cluster associated with self-reported Caucasian donors. The study aimed to test whether signatures of past pathogen exposure could be identified by cataloging public T cell receptors. The T cell repertoires of 666 subjects were profiled by immunosequencing and related to cytomegalovirus serostatus. Along with the approximately 700-subject first cohort, a separate validation cohort of roughly 110 different subjects was used. To predict cytomegalovirus infection status, the study brought together high-throughput TCR immunosequencing, statistical association of individual TCRs with disease status, and machine learning. A later analysis re-examined previously published TCR beta repertoires from hundreds of donors and added high-resolution HLA genotyping to investigate patterns of TCR occurrence. Rather than drawing on any new phenotypic data, the later analysis identified candidate immune exposures from TCR beta sequences and the way those sequences occurred across donors. An earlier analysis of 500 to 650 of the donors applied high-throughput TCR beta sequencing to assess whether each TCR beta V gene segment acted as functional or pseudogenic. Donor age, sex, ethnicity and CMV serostatus were collected together with the repertoire data. A later genetic analysis used genome-wide SNP genotypes for about 65% of the roughly 700 donors, treating that subset as a discovery cohort. Every repertoire in the discovery cohort had been generated on one and the same sequencing platform. Both class I and class II loci were covered by HLA typing, at four-digit resolution. Typing coverage differed by locus: A, B, C, DRB1 and DQB1 were typed in roughly 629-640 donors, DQA1 in about 510, DPA1 in 600 to 610, and DPB1 in just under 490. Roughly 5 DR-DQ haplotypes were treated as single units for association and clustering because of strong linkage in the cohort. Across some 400 genotyped donors of the cohort, an average of approximately 240,000 unique TCR beta nucleotide sequences per donor were sequenced, and roughly 17% of those sequences were non-productive.

Here is what the overall study found, with its caveats: Because HLA typing was unavailable for some donors at each locus, only the typed subset was used in association tests. Most TCR sequences were observed very rarely across donors, whereas some public TCRs were present in many individuals. Immune exposure information for the cohort was limited to CMV serostatus. According to the authors, the approach could potentially be generalized to other disease states and immunological phenotypes. Because counts were too low, about 15 rarely observed V segments, including chromosome 9 orphons, were left out of the earlier analysis of over 550 of the donors. The 87-base-pair reads could not distinguish some IMGT-functional V segments, including TRBV6-2 and TRBV6-3, so those segments were excluded. Compared with equally common non-associated chains, HLA-associated TCR beta chains in a later analysis were more clonally expanded and had lower generation probabilities. A further reported finding was that TCR beta sequences accurately predicted the HLA-A and HLA-B alleles for most subjects in the first cohort. A few of the identified cytomegalovirus-associated TCR beta chains were confirmed in vitro to be specific for cytomegalovirus antigens. Presence/absence analyses assumed roughly uniform sequencing depth across donors, an assumption that may not hold. Broadly in line with IMGT annotations, most TCR beta V segments showed up in productive rearrangements about 87% or about 30% of the time in an earlier analysis of some 590 of the donors. Correlated functional status among segregating V segments might be attributable to linkage disequilibrium, but an unknown experimental factor could not be ruled out. An association between a missense DCLRE1C variant and V-gene and J-gene trimming of TCR beta chains was found in a later genetic analysis and replicated in an independent cohort. Strong co-occurrence of HLA alleles, especially DR and DQ, made assigning TCR associations to individual alleles difficult. In a later analysis, some 18,000 TCR beta sequences were associated with specific HLA alleles at a false discovery rate of 0.05. A group of highly shared sequence variants was considered likely to be a technical artifact of the sequencing pipeline. According to a later genetic analysis, donors in an Asian-associated ancestry cluster had fewer N-insertions in productive TCRs than the roughly 670-donor mean. Several of the top co-occurrence clusters appeared to be linked to parvovirus B19, influenza, CMV and Epstein-Barr virus, according to a later analysis. A later analysis found that most CMV-associated TCR beta chains appeared HLA-restricted, with HLA associations seemingly driven largely by CMV exposure. In the study, around 160 TCR beta chains were listed as associated with cytomegalovirus. According to a later analysis, TCR association rates differed among HLA loci, with DRB1 alleles showing the most associated TCRs and HLA-C alleles showing the fewest. Cytomegalovirus status was reported to be diagnosed by the classifier with high specificity and sensitivity in both the original and validation cohorts. The cohort was sequenced for TCR beta chains only, and without alpha or paired-chain data the features that could be detected were limited.

The cohort was made up of about 610 healthy bone marrow donors. At the time of sampling, every cohort member was nominally healthy, though immune exposures that went unrecorded were likely present. CMV serostatus was positive for more than 250 and negative for about half of the roughly 700 cohort members, and was not recorded for this donor. Every donor gave a peripheral blood sample, and the peripheral blood mononuclear cells from that sample were used for TCR beta sequencing. The Qiagen DNeasy Blood Extraction Kit was used to extract genomic DNA from the blood cell samples. V lost 0 bases and J lost 3 bases, and the count of bases not matched to a germline gene is 2. CDR1 and CDR2, looked up from the germline V gene, are ENHRY and SYGVKD. The CDR3 measures 14 amino acids from cysteine to phenylalanine. Here the CDR3 DNA is all that survives: 42 bases in frame from base 1.

Source material: PBMCs. This TCR derives from a human donor in good health. This chain joins TRBV10-3 to TRBJ2-7; 7 nucleotides in the junction match TRBD1. CDR3 loop: CAISESAGGYEQYF. Here is the DNA: TGTGCCATCAGTGAGTCGGCAGGGGGCTACGAGCAGTACTTC.